The rows below give T cell receptor beta chains drawn from one sample of a study of cytomegalovirus exposure and HLA in healthy donors. Generated by immunoSEQ multiplex PCR, the TCRdb table keeps only in-frame clones and is missing some. The table includes about 160,000 clones, about three quarters detected once. Sequencing was carried out using PBMCs. The receptors derive from a woman in her thirties or forties in good health and CMV-seronegative. Each CDR3 is given without its conserved first and last residue.

V gene,CDR3 protein
TRBV13,ASSLTGPHEQY
TRBV6-9,ASRSTLLGASYNSPLH
TRBV5-1,ASTLGGLGVQAQY
TRBV7-8,ASSAREGLAGETQY
TRBV28,ASNPGGGRGSYEQY
TRBV6-1,ASSVSEAQY
TRBV20-1,SAGSNEAF
TRBV2,ASSARGPTYEQY
TRBV4-1,ASSLILPGIGGNQPQH
TRBV6-1,ASSEFPRPYGYT
TRBV11-2,ASSLGGGWQETQY
TRBV7-9,ASSSFSGGSYNEQF
TRBV6-5,ASGQLSYEQY
TRBV5-1,ASSPGLITDTQY
TRBV7-9,SSSLGLTDEQF
TRBV7-3,ASSLLPGNTEAF
TRBV13,ASSGRAGLAGTQTQY
TRBV18,ASSRDRGGSTNEKLF
TRBV5-4,ASSPGLAGVNIDTQY
TRBV19,ASRSTQGYNSPLH
TRBV5-1,ASSSYGEGYEQY
TRBV10-1,ASSSGQSMEAF
TRBV7-9,ASRGRRNTIY
TRBV5-5,ASSRSDFHRNSPLH
TRBV14,ASSQDNWYRGLSPLH
TRBV7-9,ASSLAGANYGYT
TRBV4-1,ASSPGLAGGRNEETQY
TRBV5-6,ASSLVGGKNIQY
TRBV6-1,ASSPRQGLSYEQY
TRBV11-2,ASSPFTRDGAF
TRBV5-1,ASSRGGSSGQETQY
TRBV5-1,ASSLDSMNIQY
TRBV7-8,ASSSFPGRKGETQY
TRBV27,ASSLMASGGYTGELF
TRBV11-3,ASSPRTSGAVTGELF
TRBV4-1,ASSQGWATTSTDTQY
TRBV6-6,ASRQIGQAYTDTQY
TRBV5-1,ASSFGEQY
TRBV7-9,ASSLRDSTNYGYT
TRBV6-6,ASREPGLALLF
TRBV9,ATTRGDSLRSPNEQF
TRBV5-6,ASSLLGGGRGYT
TRBV7-2,ASSSRLQGPNIQY
TRBV20-1,SAAQGTEAF
TRBV10-2,ASSLLAGPDGTDTQY
TRBV6-1,ATGPGQYPYQPQH
TRBV19,ASSLRPAGGSYNEQF
TRBV15,ATSRRLTGEKLF